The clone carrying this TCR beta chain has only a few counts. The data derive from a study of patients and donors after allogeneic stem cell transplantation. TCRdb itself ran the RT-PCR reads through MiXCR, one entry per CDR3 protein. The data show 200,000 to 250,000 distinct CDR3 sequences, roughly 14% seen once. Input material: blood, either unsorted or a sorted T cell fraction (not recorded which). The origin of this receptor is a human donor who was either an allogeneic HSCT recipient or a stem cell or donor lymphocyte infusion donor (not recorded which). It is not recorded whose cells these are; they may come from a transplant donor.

The chain's CDR3 is CASGVSTGGETQYF. The DNA of the CDR3 is TGTGCCAGCGGGGTTAGCACAGGAGGGGAGACGCAGTATTTT. The V and J genes are TRBV4-2 and TRBJ2-3; tentative D call: TRBD2 (6 bases). Trimming cost V 8 bases and J 9 bases, with 21 bases left between them. The CDR3 is made up of 14 amino acids. CDR1 LGHNA and CDR2 YNFKEQ come from the germline V gene.